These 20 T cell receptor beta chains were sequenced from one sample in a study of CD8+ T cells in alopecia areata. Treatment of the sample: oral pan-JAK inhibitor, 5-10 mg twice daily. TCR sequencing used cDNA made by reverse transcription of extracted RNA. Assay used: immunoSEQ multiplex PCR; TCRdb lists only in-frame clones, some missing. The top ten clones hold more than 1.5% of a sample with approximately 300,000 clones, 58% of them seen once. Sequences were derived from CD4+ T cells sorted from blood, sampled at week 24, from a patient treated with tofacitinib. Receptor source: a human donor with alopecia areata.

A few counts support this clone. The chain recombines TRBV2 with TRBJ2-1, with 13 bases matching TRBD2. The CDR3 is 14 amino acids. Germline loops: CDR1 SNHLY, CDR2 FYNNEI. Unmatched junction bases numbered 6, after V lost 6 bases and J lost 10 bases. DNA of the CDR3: TGTGCCAGCAGCGCGGGACTAGCGGGAAGGGAGCAGTTCTTC. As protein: CASSAGLAGREQFF.

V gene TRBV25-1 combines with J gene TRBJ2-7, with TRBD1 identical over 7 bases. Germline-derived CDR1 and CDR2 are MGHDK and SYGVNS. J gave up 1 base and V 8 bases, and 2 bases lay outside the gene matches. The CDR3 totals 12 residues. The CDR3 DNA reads TGTGCCAGCCGGGACAGTTCCTACGAGCAGTACTTC. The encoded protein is CASRDSSYEQYF.

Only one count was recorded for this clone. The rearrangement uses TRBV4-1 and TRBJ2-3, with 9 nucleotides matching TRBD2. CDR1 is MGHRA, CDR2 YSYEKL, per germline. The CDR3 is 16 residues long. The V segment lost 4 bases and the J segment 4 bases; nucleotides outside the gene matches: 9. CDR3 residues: CASSPLRRGGADTQYF. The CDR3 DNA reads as TGCGCCAGCAGCCCGCTGCGGCGGGGGGGCGCAGATACGCAGTATTTT.

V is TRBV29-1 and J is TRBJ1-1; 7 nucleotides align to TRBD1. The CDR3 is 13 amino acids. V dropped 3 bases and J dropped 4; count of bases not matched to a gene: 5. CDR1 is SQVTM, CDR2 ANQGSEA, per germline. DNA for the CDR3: TGCAGCGTTGAGGTTTCAGGGGGCACTGAAGCTTTCTTT. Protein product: CSVEVSGGTEAFF.

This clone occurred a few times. Here the CDR3 reads CAWSGGGYNEQFF. The CDR3 coding sequence is TGTGCCTGGAGTGGCGGGGGTTACAATGAGCAGTTCTTC. The chain combines TRBV30 with TRBJ2-1, with 7 bases fitting TRBD2. The CDR3 is made up of 13 amino acids. Per the germline V gene, CDR1 is GTSNPN and CDR2 is SVGIG (reference sequence). With 1 base clipped from V and 4 bases from J, the junction kept 1 base outside the gene matches.

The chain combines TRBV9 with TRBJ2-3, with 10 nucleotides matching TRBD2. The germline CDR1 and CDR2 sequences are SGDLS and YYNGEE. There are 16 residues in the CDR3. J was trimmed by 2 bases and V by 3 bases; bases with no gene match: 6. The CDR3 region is CASSDRLAGLTDTQYF. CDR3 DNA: TGTGCCAGCAGCGACCGACTAGCGGGCCTCACAGATACGCAGTATTTT. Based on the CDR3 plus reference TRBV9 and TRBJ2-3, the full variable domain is DSGVTQTPKHLITATGQRVTLRCSPRSGDLSVYWYQQSLDQGLQFLIQYYNGEERAKGNILERFSAQQFPDLHSELNLSSLELGDSALYFCASSDRLAGLTDTQYFGPGTRLTVL.

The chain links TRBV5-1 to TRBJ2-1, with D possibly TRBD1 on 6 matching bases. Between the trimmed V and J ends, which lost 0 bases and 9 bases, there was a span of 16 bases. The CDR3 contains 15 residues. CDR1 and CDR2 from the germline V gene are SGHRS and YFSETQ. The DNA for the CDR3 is TGCGCCAGCAGCTTGGGACAGGCCGGAAGAGGTGAGCAGTTCTTC. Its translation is CASSLGQAGRGEQFF.

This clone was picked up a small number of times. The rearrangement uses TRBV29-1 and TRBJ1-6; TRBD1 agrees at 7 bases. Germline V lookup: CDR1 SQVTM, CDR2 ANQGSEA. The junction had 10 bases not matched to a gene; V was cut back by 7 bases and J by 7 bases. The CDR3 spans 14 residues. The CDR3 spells CSGPGTAQNSPLHF. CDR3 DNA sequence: TGCAGCGGACCCGGGACAGCGCAAAATTCACCCCTCCACTTT.

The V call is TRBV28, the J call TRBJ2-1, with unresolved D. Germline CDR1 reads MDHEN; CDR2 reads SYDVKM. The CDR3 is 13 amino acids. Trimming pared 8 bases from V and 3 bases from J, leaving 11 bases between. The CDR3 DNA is TGTGCCAGCCATACACCGTACTACAATGAGCAGTTCTTC. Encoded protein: CASHTPYYNEQFF.

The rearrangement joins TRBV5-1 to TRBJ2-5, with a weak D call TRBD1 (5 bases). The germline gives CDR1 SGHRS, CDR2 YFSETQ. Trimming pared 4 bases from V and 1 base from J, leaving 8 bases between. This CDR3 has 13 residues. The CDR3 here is CASSRQIQETQYF. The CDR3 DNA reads TGCGCCAGCAGCCGACAGATCCAAGAGACCCAGTACTTC. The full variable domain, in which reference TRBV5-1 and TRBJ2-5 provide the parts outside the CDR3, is KAGVTQTPRYLIKTRGQQVTLSCSPISGHRSVSWYQQTPGQGLQFLFEYFSETQRNKGNFPGRFSGRQFSNSRSEMNVSTLELGDSALYLCASSRQIQETQYFGPGTRLLVL.

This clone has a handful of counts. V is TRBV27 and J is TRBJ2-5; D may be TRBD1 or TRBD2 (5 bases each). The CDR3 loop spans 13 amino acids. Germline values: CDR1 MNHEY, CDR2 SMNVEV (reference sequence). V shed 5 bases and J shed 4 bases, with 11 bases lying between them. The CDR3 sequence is CASSPAGRETQYF. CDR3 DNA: TGTGCCAGCAGTCCCGCAGGGAGAGAGACCCAGTACTTC.

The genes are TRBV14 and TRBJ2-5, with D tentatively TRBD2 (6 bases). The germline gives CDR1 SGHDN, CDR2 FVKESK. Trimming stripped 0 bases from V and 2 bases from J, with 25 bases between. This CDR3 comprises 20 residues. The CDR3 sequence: CASSQDRGGDWRGPQETQYF. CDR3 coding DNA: TGTGCCAGCAGCCAAGACCGAGGAGGGGATTGGCGGGGACCACAAGAGACCCAGTACTTC.

The CDR3 loop is CASSEALDRYNEQFF. CDR3 bases: TGTGCCAGCAGTGAAGCTCTAGACCGCTACAATGAGCAGTTCTTC. V gene TRBV2 combines with J gene TRBJ2-1; D is unclear. This CDR3 spans 15 amino acids. V dropped 0 bases and J dropped 3 bases, with 9 bases sitting between them. Germline loops: CDR1 SNHLY, CDR2 FYNNEI.

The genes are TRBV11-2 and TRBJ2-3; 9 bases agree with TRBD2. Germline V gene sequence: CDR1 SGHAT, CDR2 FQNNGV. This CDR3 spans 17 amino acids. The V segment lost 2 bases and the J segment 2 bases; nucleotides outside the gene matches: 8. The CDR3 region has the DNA TGTGCCAGCAGCTTACGGCCGGGACTAGCCCCCACAGATACGCAGTATTTT. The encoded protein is CASSLRPGLAPTDTQYF.

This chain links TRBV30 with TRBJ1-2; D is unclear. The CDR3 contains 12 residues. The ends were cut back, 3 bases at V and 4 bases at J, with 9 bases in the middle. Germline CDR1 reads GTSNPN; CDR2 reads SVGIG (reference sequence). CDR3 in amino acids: CAWSRDFYGYTF. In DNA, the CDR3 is TGTGCCTGGAGCAGAGACTTCTATGGCTACACCTTC.

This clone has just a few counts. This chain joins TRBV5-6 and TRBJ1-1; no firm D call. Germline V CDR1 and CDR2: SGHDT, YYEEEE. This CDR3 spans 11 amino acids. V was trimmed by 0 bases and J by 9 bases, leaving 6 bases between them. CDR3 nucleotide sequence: TGTGCCAGCAGCTTGGTCCCTAAAGCTTTCTTT. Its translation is CASSLVPKAFF.

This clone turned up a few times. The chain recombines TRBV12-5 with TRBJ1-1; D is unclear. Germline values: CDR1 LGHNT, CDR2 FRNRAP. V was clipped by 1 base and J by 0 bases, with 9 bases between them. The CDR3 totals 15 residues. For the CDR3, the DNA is TGTGCTAGTGGTTTGGGAGGTTTGGTGAACACTGAAGCTTTCTTT. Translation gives CASGLGGLVNTEAFF.

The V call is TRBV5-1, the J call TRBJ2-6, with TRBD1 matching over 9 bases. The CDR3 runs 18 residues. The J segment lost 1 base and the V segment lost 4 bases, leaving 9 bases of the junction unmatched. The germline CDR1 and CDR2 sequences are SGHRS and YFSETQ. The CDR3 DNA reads TGCGCCAGCAGCCCCGGGACAGGGATTAGTTCTGGGGCCAACGTCCTGACTTTC. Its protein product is CASSPGTGISSGANVLTF.

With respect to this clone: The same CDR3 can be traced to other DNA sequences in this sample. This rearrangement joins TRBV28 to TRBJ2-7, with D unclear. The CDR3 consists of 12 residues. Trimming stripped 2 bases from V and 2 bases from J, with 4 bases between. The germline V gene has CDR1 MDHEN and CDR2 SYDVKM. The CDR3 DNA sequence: TGTGCCAGCAGTTTAGGTACCTACGAGCAGTACTTC. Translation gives CASSLGTYEQYF.

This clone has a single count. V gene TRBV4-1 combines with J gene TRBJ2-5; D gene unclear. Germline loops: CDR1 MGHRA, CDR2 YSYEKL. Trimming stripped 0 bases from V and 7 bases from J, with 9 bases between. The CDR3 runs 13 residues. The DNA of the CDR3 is TGCGCCAGCAGCCAAGATCGAAGGGTGACCCAGTACTTC. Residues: CASSQDRRVTQYF.